Below, 30 T cell receptor beta chains from the same sample are listed, as sequenced in a study of blood T cell repertoires in COVID-19. Here immunoSEQ multiplex PCR was the method, and the copy in TCRdb shows in-frame clones only, minus some. This table holds about 110,000 clones, approximately 90% found once. Specimen: peripheral blood. These receptors were taken from a woman between 45 and 65 years old with acute or convalescent COVID-19.

This rearrangement joins TRBV9 to TRBJ2-2; D not certain. Per the germline V gene, CDR1 is SGDLS and CDR2 is YYNGEE. The CDR3 has 14 residues. The ends were cut back, 3 bases at V and 2 bases at J, with 8 bases in the middle. The DNA of the CDR3 is TGTGCCAGCAGCGGATCGGGTAACACCGGGGAGCTGTTTTTT. It is translated as CASSGSGNTGELFF.

This clone was seen only once. The rearrangement uses TRBV5-8 and TRBJ1-4; a possible D gene is TRBD1 (6 bases). CDR1 and CDR2 (germline): SGHTS, YDEGEE. The CDR3 extends over 15 amino acids. The V gene lost 2 bases and the J gene lost 8 bases, with 16 bases spanning the gap. CDR3 region: CASSFSGGGYEKLFF. The DNA for the CDR3 is TGTGCCAGCAGCTTCTCTGGGGGCGGCTACGAAAAACTGTTTTTT.

The V call is TRBV5-4, the J call TRBJ2-2, with TRBD1 as a possible D gene (6 bases). V lost 3 bases, J lost 4 bases, and 16 bases lay in between. The CDR3 is 16 residues long. Germline CDR1 reads SGHNT; CDR2 reads YYREEE (reference sequence). CDR3 region: CASSSPGHVFTGELFF. The CDR3 coding sequence is TGTGCCAGCAGCTCACCGGGACATGTTTTCACCGGGGAGCTGTTTTTT. The complete variable domain, with remaining parts taken from reference TRBV5-4 and TRBJ2-2, reads ETGVTQSPTHLIKTRGQQVTLRCSSQSGHNTVSWYQQALGQGPQFIFQYYREEENGRGNFPPRFSGLQFPNYSSELNVNALELDDSALYLCASSSPGHVFTGELFFGEGSRLTVL.

This chain uses TRBV7-6 with TRBJ2-1; 7 nucleotides agree with TRBD2. Germline V lookup: CDR1 SGHVS, CDR2 FNYEAQ. Trimming took 1 base from V and 8 from J; bases not matched to a gene: 2. This CDR3 region has 13 residues. In DNA, the CDR3 is TGTGCCAGCAGCTTAGGGACTAGTTATGAGCAGTTCTTC. Amino acid sequence: CASSLGTSYEQFF.

This clone has only one observation. The chain recombines TRBV19 with TRBJ2-5, with 9 bases fitting TRBD2. The V segment lost 5 bases and the J segment 2 bases; nucleotides outside the gene matches: 9. The length of the CDR3 is 16 residues. CDR1 and CDR2 (germline): LNHDA, SQIVND (reference sequence). CDR3 residues: CASSSPTSGRQETQYF. The CDR3 DNA reads as TGTGCCAGTAGTTCTCCGACTAGCGGACGACAAGAGACCCAGTACTTC.

The rearrangement links TRBV19 to TRBJ1-5; D remains unclear. Germline CDR1 and CDR2: LNHDA and SQIVND (reference sequence). Trimming stripped 5 bases from V and 0 bases from J, with 11 bases between. The length of the CDR3 is 15 residues. The CDR3 DNA is TGTGCCAGTAGTCCGGAGGGTTATAGCAATCAGCCCCAGCATTTT. Residues: CASSPEGYSNQPQHF.

The chain employs TRBV30 and TRBJ2-6; D may be TRBD2 (6 bases). The V and J ends lost 6 bases and 0 bases respectively, with 9 bases between them. Germline V CDR1 and CDR2: GTSNPN, SVGIG (reference sequence). The CDR3 loop spans 14 amino acids. DNA for the CDR3: TGTGCCTGTCGGGGGAACTCTGGGGCCAACGTCCTGACTTTC. It yields the protein CACRGNSGANVLTF.

The rearrangement uses TRBV29-1 and TRBJ2-2; TRBD2 agrees at 13 bases. Trimming removed 5 bases from V and 5 bases from J; junction bases left unmatched: 2. CDR3 length: 14 residues. Germline loops: CDR1 SQVTM, CDR2 ANQGSEA. The CDR3 loop reads CSVLTSGRTGELFF. The CDR3 nucleotides are TGCAGCGTTTTGACTAGCGGGAGGACCGGGGAGCTGTTTTTT.

The CDR3: CAWDTGANYGYTF. For the CDR3, the DNA is TGTGCCTGGGACACAGGGGCTAACTATGGCTACACCTTC. The J gene is TRBJ1-2, the V gene TRBV30, with TRBD1 identical over 7 bases. This CDR3 is 13 amino acids long. V lost 5 bases, J lost 0 bases, and 3 bases stayed unmatched. Germline CDR1 and CDR2: GTSNPN and SVGIG (reference sequence). The variable domain in full, with the rest retrieved from reference TRBV30 and TRBJ1-2, is SQTIHQWPATLVQPVGSPLSLECTVEGTSNPNLYWYRQAAGRGLQLLFYSVGIGQISSEVPQNLSASRPQDRQFILSSKKLLLSDSGFYLCAWDTGANYGYTFGSGTRLTVV.

This clone was seen only once. The rearrangement joins TRBV3-1 (or the pseudogene TRBV3-2) to TRBJ2-3; 9 nucleotides align to TRBD2. The junction had 5 bases not matched to a gene; V was cut back by 4 bases and J by 3 bases. The CDR3 spans 15 residues. Germline CDR1 LGHDT, CDR2 YNNKEL (reference sequence). The CDR3 loop reads CASSRQTSGTDTQYF. DNA for the CDR3: TGTGCCAGCAGCCGTCAGACTAGCGGAACAGATACGCAGTATTTT.

The chain carries TRBV24-1 and TRBJ1-1; a weak D match, TRBD1 (6 bases). Per germline, CDR1 KGHDR and CDR2 SFDVKD. The CDR3 has 12 amino acids. The V end lost 7 bases, the J end lost 1 base, and 6 bases lay between the germline ends. CDR3 in amino acids: CATSRGNTEAFF. The CDR3 nucleotides are TGTGCCACCAGCAGGGGGAACACTGAAGCTTTCTTT.

This chain joins TRBV6-5 and TRBJ2-7; 9 nucleotides agree with TRBD1. Germline loops: CDR1 MNHEY, CDR2 SVGAGI. V lost 6 bases and J lost 2; bases outside the gene matches: 8. There are 15 residues in the CDR3. CDR3 protein: CASSPGTGSTYEQYF. As DNA, the CDR3 is TGTGCCAGCAGCCCCGGGACAGGGTCAACCTACGAGCAGTACTTC.

The rearrangement uses TRBV6-5 and TRBJ2-7, with 12 bases fitting TRBD1. The CDR3 contains 15 residues. With 6 bases clipped from V and 7 bases from J, the junction kept 10 bases outside the gene matches. Germline lookup yields CDR1 MNHEY and CDR2 SVGAGI. CDR3 nucleotides: TGTGCCAGCAGAACCGGGACAGGGGGCATAGGGGAGCAGTACTTC. It specifies CASRTGTGGIGEQYF.

The rearrangement links TRBV27 to TRBJ1-4, with D maybe TRBD1 (5 bases). The germline CDR1 and CDR2 sequences are MNHEY and SMNVEV (reference sequence). CDR3 length equals 15 residues. V lost 6 bases to trimming and J lost 3 bases, with 14 bases between them. CDR3 residues: CASRALPGANEKLFF. Here the CDR3 DNA reads TGTGCCAGCAGGGCCCTGCCGGGGGCTAATGAAAAACTGTTTTTT. Variable domain in full (rest from reference TRBV27 and TRBJ1-4): EAQVTQNPRYLITVTGKKLTVTCSQNMNHEYMSWYRQDPGLGLRQIYYSMNVEVTDKGDVPEGYKVSRKEKRNFPLILESPSPNQTSLYFCASRALPGANEKLFFGSGTQLSVL.

The rearrangement joins TRBV24-1 to TRBJ2-1; 15 bases match TRBD2. Trimming took 5 bases from V and 9 from J; bases not matched to a gene: 1. Germline V gene sequence: CDR1 KGHDR, CDR2 SFDVKD. The CDR3 extends over 14 amino acids. CDR3 protein: CATSGTSGRVEQFF. DNA for the CDR3: TGTGCCACCAGTGGGACTAGCGGGAGGGTTGAGCAGTTCTTC.

The gene calls are TRBV3-1 (or the pseudogene TRBV3-2) and TRBJ2-3, with a weak D call TRBD2 (5 bases). V was shortened by 7 bases and J by 3 bases, with 14 bases between the two germline ends. The CDR3 is made up of 14 amino acids. Germline V CDR1 and CDR2: LGHDT, YNNKEL (reference sequence). This CDR3 reads CASNTLGRTDTQYF. CDR3 DNA: TGTGCCAGCAACACTTTGGGGAGAACAGATACGCAGTATTTT.

The V gene is TRBV28, the J gene TRBJ1-5; 12 bases are shared with TRBD1. The CDR3 extends over 16 amino acids. V lost 8 bases, J lost 0 bases, and 5 bases stayed unmatched. Per germline, CDR1 MDHEN and CDR2 SYDVKM. The CDR3 DNA is TGTGCCAGCCAGGGACAGGGGGCGCCTAGCAATCAGCCCCAGCATTTT. Encoded protein: CASQGQGAPSNQPQHF.

The chain joins TRBV7-9 to TRBJ2-7, with D tentatively TRBD1 (6 bases). Trimming stripped 6 bases from V and 0 bases from J, with 12 bases between. CDR1 and CDR2 (germline): SEHNR, FQNEAQ (reference sequence). The CDR3 has 14 residues. In nucleotides, the CDR3 is TGTGCCAGCAGACGGACAGAGCGCTCCTACGAGCAGTACTTC. This sequence encodes CASRRTERSYEQYF.

The chain recombines TRBV28 with TRBJ1-6, with TRBD1 as a possible D gene (5 bases). V lost 2 bases to trimming and J lost 10 bases, with 18 bases between them. This CDR3 has 16 residues. Per the germline V gene, CDR1 is MDHEN and CDR2 is SYDVKM. The CDR3 DNA is TGTGCCAGCAGTTTACAGAAGGGAGGGGCGAAATCACCCCTCCACTTT. The encoded protein is CASSLQKGGAKSPLHF. Based on the CDR3 plus reference TRBV28 and TRBJ1-6, the full variable domain is DVKVTQSSRYLVKRTGEKVFLECVQDMDHENMFWYRQDPGLGLRLIYFSYDVKMKEKGDIPEGYSVSREKKERFSLILESASTNQTSMYLCASSLQKGGAKSPLHFGNGTRLTVT.

V gene TRBV5-5 combines with J gene TRBJ1-1; TRBD1 agrees at 8 bases. This CDR3 region has 15 residues. From germline, CDR1 is SGHKS and CDR2 YYEKEE (reference sequence). Trimming at V came to 0 bases and at J to 7 bases, leaving 8 bases not matched to a gene. CDR3 nucleotide sequence: TGTGCCAGCAGCTTGGAATCGGTTACAGGGGGTGAAGCTTTCTTT. It translates to CASSLESVTGGEAFF.

The chain recombines TRBV1 with TRBJ2-5; the table's TRBD2 call for D was not verified on the DNA. TRBV1 is listed as a pseudogene. This CDR3 spans 16 amino acids. This CDR3 is CTSSQPAGIYQETQYF. Here the CDR3 DNA reads TGCACCAGCAGCCAACCAGCGGGAATATACCAAGAGACCCAGTACTTC.

The chain links TRBV5-1 to TRBJ2-7; TRBD1 aligns across 10 bases. J lost 7 bases, V lost 3 bases, and 7 bases had no gene match. The V gene's germline CDR1 is SGHRS and CDR2 YFSETQ. The CDR3 contains 14 residues. CDR3 residues: CASSSRDRGGEQYF. CDR3 coding DNA: TGCGCCAGCAGCTCCCGGGACAGGGGAGGGGAGCAGTACTTC.

This clone was seen a few times. The chain carries TRBV29-1 and TRBJ1-4; D gene unclear. The CDR3 totals 13 residues. Germline CDR1 SQVTM, CDR2 ANQGSEA. V lost 7 bases and J lost 8, with 17 bases in between. The CDR3 coding sequence is TGCAGCGCCGGAGACTCAGTTAAGGAAAAACTGTTTTTT. Amino acid sequence: CSAGDSVKEKLFF. Full variable domain (outside the CDR3, taken from reference TRBV29-1 and TRBJ1-4): SAVISQKPSRDICQRGTSLTIQCQVDSQVTMMFWYRQQPGQSLTLIATANQGSEATYESGFVIDKFPISRPNLTFSTLTVSNMSPEDSSIYLCSAGDSVKEKLFFGSGTQLSVL.

J is TRBJ2-7 and V is TRBV14, with TRBD2 identical over 12 bases. The CDR3 runs to 19 residues. Germline loops: CDR1 SGHDN, CDR2 FVKESK. The junction had 10 bases not matched to a gene; V was cut back by 1 base and J by 0 bases. The CDR3 sequence is CASSQGLAGVVASSYEQYF. DNA of the CDR3: TGTGCCAGCAGCCAAGGACTAGCGGGAGTCGTCGCGAGCTCCTACGAGCAGTACTTC.

The J gene is TRBJ2-3, the V gene TRBV4-2; 10 nucleotides agree with TRBD2. This CDR3 region has 16 residues. J gave up 1 base and V 5 bases, and 6 bases lay outside the gene matches. CDR1 LGHNA and CDR2 YNFKEQ come from the germline V gene. CDR3 sequence reads: CASSTLAGGGTDTQYF. The CDR3 nucleotides are TGTGCCAGCAGCACCTTAGCGGGAGGTGGCACAGATACGCAGTATTTT.

The V gene is TRBV6-1, the J gene TRBJ2-7; weak D call: TRBD1 (5 bases). The CDR3 runs 14 residues. The V end was cut by 3 bases, the J end by 6 bases, with 15 bases between. CDR1 and CDR2 (germline): MNHNS, SASEGT. CDR3 sequence: CASSEVGAQGEQYF. CDR3 in DNA: TGTGCCAGCAGTGAGGTAGGGGCGCAGGGCGAGCAGTACTTC.

The chain has TRBV11-2 and TRBJ2-3; no clear D gene. V lost 1 base to trimming and J lost 4 bases, with 6 bases between them. The length of the CDR3 is 13 residues. Germline V gene sequence: CDR1 SGHAT, CDR2 FQNNGV. CDR3 loop: CASSLAIADTQYF. CDR3 bases: TGTGCCAGCAGCTTAGCCATAGCAGATACGCAGTATTTT.

The chain carries TRBV4-2 and TRBJ2-2; possible D gene TRBD1, 5 bases. The germline V and J ends were trimmed by 1 base and 6 bases, with 15 bases remaining between them. The CDR3 contains 16 residues. The germline CDR1 and CDR2 sequences are LGHNA and YNFKEQ. The CDR3 reads CASSQAQTDPSGELFF. The CDR3 DNA is TGTGCCAGCAGCCAAGCCCAGACAGATCCCTCCGGGGAGCTGTTTTTT.

This sequence joins TRBV5-6 and TRBJ1-5, with D possibly matching TRBD1 (6 bases). V was trimmed by 1 base and J by 4 bases, leaving 9 bases between them. This CDR3 contains 14 residues. Germline CDR1 SGHDT, CDR2 YYEEEE. CDR3 sequence: CASSLWQGNQPQHF. The CDR3 DNA is TGTGCCAGCAGCTTGTGGCAGGGGAATCAGCCCCAGCATTTT.

This sequence joins TRBV27 and TRBJ2-1; D possibly corresponds to TRBD2 (5 bases). This CDR3 is 14 amino acids long. Germline CDR1 MNHEY, CDR2 SMNVEV (reference sequence). The V end was cut by 6 bases, the J end by 4 bases, with 13 bases between. For the CDR3, the DNA is TGTGCCAGCAGCGGGGTCGGACTGTACAATGAGCAGTTCTTC. Residues: CASSGVGLYNEQFF.